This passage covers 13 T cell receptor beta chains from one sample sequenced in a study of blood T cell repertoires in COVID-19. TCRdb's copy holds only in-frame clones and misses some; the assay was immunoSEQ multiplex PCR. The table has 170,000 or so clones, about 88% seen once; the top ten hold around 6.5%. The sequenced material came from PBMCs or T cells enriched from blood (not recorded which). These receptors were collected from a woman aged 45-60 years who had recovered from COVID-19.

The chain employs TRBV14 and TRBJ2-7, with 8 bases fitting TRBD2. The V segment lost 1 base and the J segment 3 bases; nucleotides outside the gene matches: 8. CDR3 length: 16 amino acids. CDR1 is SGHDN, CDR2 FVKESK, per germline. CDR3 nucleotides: TGTGCCAGCAGCCAAGGTCCCAGTCTAGCGGGCTACGAGCAGTACTTC. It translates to CASSQGPSLAGYEQYF.

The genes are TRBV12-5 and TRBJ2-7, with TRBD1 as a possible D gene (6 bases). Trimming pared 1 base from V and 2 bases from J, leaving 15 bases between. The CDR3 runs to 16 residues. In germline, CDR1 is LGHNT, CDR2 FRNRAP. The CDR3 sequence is CASGLGPDRTPYEQYF. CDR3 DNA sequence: TGTGCTAGTGGTTTGGGCCCCGACAGGACCCCCTACGAGCAGTACTTC.

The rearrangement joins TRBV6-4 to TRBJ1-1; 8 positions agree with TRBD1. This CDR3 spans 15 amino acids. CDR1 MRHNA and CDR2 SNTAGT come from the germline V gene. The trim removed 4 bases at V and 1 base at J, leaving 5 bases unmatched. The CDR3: CASSGLTGANTEAFF. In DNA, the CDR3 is TGTGCCAGCAGTGGGTTGACAGGGGCGAACACTGAAGCTTTCTTT.

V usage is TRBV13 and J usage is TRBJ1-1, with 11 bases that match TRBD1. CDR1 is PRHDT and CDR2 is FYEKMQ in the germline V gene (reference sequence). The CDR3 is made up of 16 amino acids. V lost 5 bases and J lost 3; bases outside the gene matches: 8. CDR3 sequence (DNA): TGTGCCAGCAGCGGACAGGGGGCGCGCCGATACACTGAAGCTTTCTTT. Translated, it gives CASSGQGARRYTEAFF.

The CDR3 DNA is TGTGCCAGCAGCTTAGGACAGATGAACACTGAAGCTTTCTTT. It yields the protein CASSLGQMNTEAFF. J is TRBJ1-1 and V is TRBV11-3; D perhaps matches TRBD1 (5 bases). CDR1 is SGHNT, CDR2 YENEEA, per germline. The germline V and J ends were trimmed by 1 base and 0 bases, with 6 bases remaining between them. The CDR3 extends over 14 amino acids.

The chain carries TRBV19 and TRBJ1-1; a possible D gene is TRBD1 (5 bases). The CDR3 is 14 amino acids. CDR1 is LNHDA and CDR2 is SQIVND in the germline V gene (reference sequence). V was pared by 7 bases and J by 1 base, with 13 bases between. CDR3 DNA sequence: TGTGCCAGTACCCGCGGGGGGAAGAACACTGAAGCTTTCTTT. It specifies CASTRGGKNTEAFF.

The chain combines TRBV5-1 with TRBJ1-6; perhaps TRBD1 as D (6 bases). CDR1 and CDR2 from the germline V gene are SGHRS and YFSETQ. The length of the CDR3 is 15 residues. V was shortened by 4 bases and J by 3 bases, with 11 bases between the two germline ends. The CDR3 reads CASSPTGDYNSPLHF. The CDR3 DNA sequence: TGCGCCAGCAGCCCGACAGGCGACTATAATTCACCCCTCCACTTT.

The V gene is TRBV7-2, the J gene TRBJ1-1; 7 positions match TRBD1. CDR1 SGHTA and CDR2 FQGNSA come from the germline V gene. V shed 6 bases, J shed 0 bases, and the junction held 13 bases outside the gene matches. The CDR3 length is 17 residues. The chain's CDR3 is CASSRAAQQGLNTEAFF. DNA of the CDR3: TGTGCCAGCAGTCGCGCGGCACAACAGGGGCTGAACACTGAAGCTTTCTTT.

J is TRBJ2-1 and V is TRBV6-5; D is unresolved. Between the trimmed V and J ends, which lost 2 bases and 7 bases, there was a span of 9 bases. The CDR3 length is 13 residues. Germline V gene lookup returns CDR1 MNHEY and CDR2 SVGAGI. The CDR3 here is CASSYGPLNEQFF. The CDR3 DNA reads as TGTGCCAGCAGTTACGGCCCCCTTAATGAGCAGTTCTTC.

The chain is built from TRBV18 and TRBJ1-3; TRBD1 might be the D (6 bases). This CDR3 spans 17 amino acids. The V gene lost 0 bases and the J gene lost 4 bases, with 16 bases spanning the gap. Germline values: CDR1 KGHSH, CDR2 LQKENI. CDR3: CASSPPAAGAKGNTIYF. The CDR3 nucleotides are TGTGCCAGCTCACCACCGGCCGCAGGGGCTAAGGGAAACACCATATATTTT.

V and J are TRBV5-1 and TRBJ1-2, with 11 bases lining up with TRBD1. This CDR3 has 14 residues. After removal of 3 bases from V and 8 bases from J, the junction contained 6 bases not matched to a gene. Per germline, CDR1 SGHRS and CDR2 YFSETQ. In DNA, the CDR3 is TGCGCCAGCAGCTGGACAGGGGGCGCGGAAGGCTACACCTTC. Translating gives CASSWTGGAEGYTF.

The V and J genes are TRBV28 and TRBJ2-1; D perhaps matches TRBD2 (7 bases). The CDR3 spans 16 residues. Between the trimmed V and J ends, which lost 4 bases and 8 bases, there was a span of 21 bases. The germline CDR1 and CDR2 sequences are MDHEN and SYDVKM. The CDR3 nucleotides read TGTGCCAGCAGTTCCCGAGGGGGGGTGAGGATCGATGAGCAGTTCTTC. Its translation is CASSSRGGVRIDEQFF. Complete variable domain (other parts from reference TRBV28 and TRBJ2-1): DVKVTQSSRYLVKRTGEKVFLECVQDMDHENMFWYRQDPGLGLRLIYFSYDVKMKEKGDIPEGYSVSREKKERFSLILESASTNQTSMYLCASSSRGGVRIDEQFFGPGTRLTVL.

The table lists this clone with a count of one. The CDR3 DNA is TGCGCCAGCAGCTTCTGGACAGGGGGCCATGGCGGCTATGGCTACACCTTC. Translated, it gives CASSFWTGGHGGYGYTF. The chain has TRBV5-1 and TRBJ1-2, with 11 positions matching TRBD1. Trimming cost V 2 bases and J 4 bases; bases outside gene matches: 10. From germline, CDR1 is SGHRS and CDR2 YFSETQ. The CDR3 covers 17 residues. The whole variable domain, filled in from reference TRBV5-1 and TRBJ1-2, reads KAGVTQTPRYLIKTRGQQVTLSCSPISGHRSVSWYQQTPGQGLQFLFEYFSETQRNKGNFPGRFSGRQFSNSRSEMNVSTLELGDSALYLCASSFWTGGHGGYGYTFGSGTRLTVV.